The 10 T cell receptor beta chains below all came from one sample that was sequenced in a study of cytomegalovirus exposure and HLA in healthy donors. PCR employed 60 Vbeta and 13 Jbeta primers. Clones were read by immunoSEQ multiplex PCR, and TCRdb kept only the in-frame ones, dropping some. In the table there are around 170,000 clones, less than 80% of which are singletons. Sequencing used PBMCs. The receptors here all came from a man between 18 and 29 years old in good health and CMV-seronegative.

This clone came up once. The chain couples TRBV9 to TRBJ2-3; no definite D call. The V and J ends lost 0 bases and 1 base respectively, with 12 bases between them. Germline lookup yields CDR1 SGDLS and CDR2 YYNGEE. This CDR3 has 16 amino acids. In DNA form, the CDR3 reads TGTGCCAGCAGCGTAGACAGCTACTCCCGCACAGATACGCAGTATTTT. Protein product: CASSVDSYSRTDTQYF.

This chain connects TRBV9 to TRBJ1-2; D not resolved. V lost 0 bases and J lost 6, with 18 bases in between. CDR1 is SGDLS, CDR2 YYNGEE, per germline. This CDR3 has 16 residues. The CDR3 bases are TGTGCCAGCAGCGTAGAAGAGGTAGGGAGGATCCATGGCTACACCTTC. Translation gives CASSVEEVGRIHGYTF. Together with reference TRBV9 and TRBJ1-2, the CDR3 gives the full variable domain: DSGVTQTPKHLITATGQRVTLRCSPRSGDLSVYWYQQSLDQGLQFLIQYYNGEERAKGNILERFSAQQFPDLHSELNLSSLELGDSALYFCASSVEEVGRIHGYTFGSGTRLTVV.

As regards this clone: Sequence at one end of the junction differs from germline and may be a read error. The chain employs TRBV27 and TRBJ1-2, with D perhaps TRBD1 (5 bases). The CDR3 has 12 amino acids. Germline CDR1 MNHEY, CDR2 SMNVEV (reference sequence). Written as DNA, the CDR3 is TGTGCCAGCAGTTCAAGACAGTATGGCTACCCCTTC. Protein sequence: CASSSRQYGYPF.

The chain is built from TRBV29-1 and TRBJ1-2; D gene uncertain. Germline CDR1 is SQVTM and CDR2 is ANQGSEA. V was shortened by 1 base and J by 8 bases, with 17 bases between the two germline ends. The CDR3 length is 14 residues. The CDR3 protein is CSVEVWEYLGGYTF. CDR3 sequence (DNA): TGCAGCGTTGAAGTTTGGGAGTACCTAGGAGGCTACACCTTC.

The chain is built from TRBV7-8 and TRBJ2-7; D not resolved. Germline assignment: CDR1 SGHVS and CDR2 FQNEAQ. The CDR3 length is 15 residues. V dropped 5 bases and J dropped 0 bases, with 14 bases sitting between them. The CDR3 DNA sequence: TGTGCCAGCAGCCTACGTAGGCACAGCTCCTACGAGCAGTACTTC. Encoded protein: CASSLRRHSSYEQYF.

V gene TRBV14 combines with J gene TRBJ2-1; D possibly corresponds to TRBD2 (6 bases). Trimming removed 2 bases from V and 7 bases from J, with 21 bases in between. Germline-derived CDR1 and CDR2 are SGHDN and FVKESK. The CDR3 spans 17 residues. This chain's CDR3 is CASSQLRTNPLLNEQFF. DNA for the CDR3: TGTGCCAGCAGCCAACTACGGACTAACCCTCTATTAAATGAGCAGTTCTTC. The full variable domain, with the rest looked up from reference TRBV14 and TRBJ2-1, is EAGVTQFPSHSVIEKGQTVTLRCDPISGHDNLYWYRRVMGKEIKFLLHFVKESKQDESGMPNNRFLAERTGGTYSTLKVQPAELEDSGVYFCASSQLRTNPLLNEQFFGPGTRLTVL.

The chain links TRBV30 to TRBJ1-6; 9 bases are a match to TRBD1. V dropped 5 bases and J dropped 6; count of bases not matched to a gene: 8. CDR3 length equals 15 residues. The germline gives CDR1 GTSNPN, CDR2 SVGIG (reference sequence). The CDR3 is CAWVEGTGPNSPLHF. CDR3 sequence (DNA): TGTGCCTGGGTCGAGGGGACAGGGCCTAATTCACCCCTCCACTTT. Complete variable domain (other parts from reference TRBV30 and TRBJ1-6): SQTIHQWPATLVQPVGSPLSLECTVEGTSNPNLYWYRQAAGRGLQLLFYSVGIGQISSEVPQNLSASRPQDRQFILSSKKLLLSDSGFYLCAWVEGTGPNSPLHFGNGTRLTVT.

The chain joins TRBV7-2 to TRBJ1-6, with D unresolved. V was trimmed by 3 bases and J by 9 bases, leaving 6 bases between them. CDR3 length: 12 residues. CDR1 and CDR2 (germline): SGHTA, FQGNSA. The CDR3 here is CASSFPGSPLHF. As DNA, the CDR3 is TGTGCCAGCAGCTTTCCAGGTTCACCCCTCCACTTT. Combining the CDR3 with reference TRBV7-2 and TRBJ1-6 gives the whole variable domain GAGVSQSPSNKVTEKGKDVELRCDPISGHTALYWYRQSLGQGLEFLIYFQGNSAPDKSGLPSDRFSAERTGGSVSTLTIQRTQQEDSAVYLCASSFPGSPLHFGNGTRLTVT.

This rearrangement joins TRBV29-1 to TRBJ1-2; TRBD1 might be the D (5 bases). Germline lookup yields CDR1 SQVTM and CDR2 ANQGSEA. This CDR3 has 11 amino acids. V lost 4 bases and J lost 2, with 5 bases in between. The CDR3 sequence is CSVAGNYGYTF. CDR3 bases: TGCAGCGTTGCAGGGAACTATGGCTACACCTTC.

The CDR3 reads CAWNHGTGANEKLFF. The CDR3, as DNA: TGTGCCTGGAACCACGGGACAGGGGCTAATGAAAAACTGTTTTTT. This rearrangement joins TRBV30 to TRBJ1-4; 10 bases match TRBD1. CDR1 is GTSNPN, CDR2 SVGIG, per germline (reference sequence). V was pared by 4 bases and J by 3 bases, with 5 bases of the junction left unmatched. This CDR3 is built from 15 residues.